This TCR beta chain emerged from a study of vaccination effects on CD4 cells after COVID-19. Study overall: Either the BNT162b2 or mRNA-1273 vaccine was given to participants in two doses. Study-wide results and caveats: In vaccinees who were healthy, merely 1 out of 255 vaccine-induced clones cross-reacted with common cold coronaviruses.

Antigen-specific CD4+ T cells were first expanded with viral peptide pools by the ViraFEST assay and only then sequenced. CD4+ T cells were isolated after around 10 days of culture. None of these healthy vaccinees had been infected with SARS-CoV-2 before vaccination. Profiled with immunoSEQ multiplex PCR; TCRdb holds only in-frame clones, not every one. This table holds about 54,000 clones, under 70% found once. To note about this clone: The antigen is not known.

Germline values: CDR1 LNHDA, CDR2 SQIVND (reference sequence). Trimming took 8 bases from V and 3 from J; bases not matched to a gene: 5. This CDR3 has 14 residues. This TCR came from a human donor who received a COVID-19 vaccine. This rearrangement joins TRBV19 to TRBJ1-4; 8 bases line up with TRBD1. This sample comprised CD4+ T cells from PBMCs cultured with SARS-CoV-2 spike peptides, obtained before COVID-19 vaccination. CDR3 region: CASRRRGPNEKLFF. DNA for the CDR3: TGTGCCAGTCGTCGCAGGGGGCCTAATGAAAAACTGTTTTTT. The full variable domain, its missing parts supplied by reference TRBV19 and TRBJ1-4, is DGGITQSPKYLFRKEGQNVTLSCEQNLNHDAMYWYRQDPGQGLRLIYYSQIVNDFQKGDIAEGYSVSREKKESFPLTVTSAQKNPTAFYLCASRRRGPNEKLFFGSGTQLSVL.